Below are 21 T cell receptor beta chains sequenced from a single sample in a study of cytotoxic CD8 clonotypes in ibrutinib-treated CLL. Libraries were prepared by immunoSEQ multiplex PCR; TCRdb keeps only in-frame clonotypes and omits some of them. The table lists about 49,000 clones, around 53% of them singletons, with approximately 29% in the top ten. The specimen comprised PBMCs, sampled after 12 months of ibrutinib treatment. Every receptor here comes from a human donor with chronic lymphocytic leukemia.

This chain links TRBV28 with TRBJ1-3; possible D gene TRBD1, 5 bases. CDR3 length equals 14 residues. The germline V gene has CDR1 MDHEN and CDR2 SYDVKM. The V and J ends lost 4 bases and 4 bases respectively, with 11 bases between them. CDR3 nucleotides: TGTGCCAGCAGTTCAACCGGGACGGGAAACACCATATATTTT. Its protein product is CASSSTGTGNTIYF.

The chain has TRBV19 and TRBJ2-1; D uncertain. The germline V and J ends were trimmed by 3 bases and 9 bases, with 12 bases remaining between them. The CDR3 runs to 13 residues. The germline CDR1 and CDR2 sequences are LNHDA and SQIVND (reference sequence). In DNA form, the CDR3 reads TGTGCCAGTAGTATCGGGCCCCGGGCTGAGCAGTTCTTC. The encoded protein is CASSIGPRAEQFF. The full variable domain, completed using reference TRBV19 and TRBJ2-1, is DGGITQSPKYLFRKEGQNVTLSCEQNLNHDAMYWYRQDPGQGLRLIYYSQIVNDFQKGDIAEGYSVSREKKESFPLTVTSAQKNPTAFYLCASSIGPRAEQFFGPGTRLTVL.

The chain is built from TRBV27 and TRBJ2-1, with TRBD2 matching over 13 bases. The CDR3 is 16 residues long. With V trimmed by 2 bases and J by 10 bases, 8 bases remained unmatched. CDR1 is MNHEY, CDR2 SMNVEV, per germline (reference sequence). CDR3 sequence reads: CASSLRTSGGTGEQFF. The CDR3 nucleotides read TGTGCCAGCAGTTTACGGACTAGCGGGGGTACAGGAGAGCAGTTCTTC.

The J gene is TRBJ1-3, the V gene TRBV5-1; 7 nucleotides agree with TRBD1. In germline, CDR1 is SGHRS, CDR2 YFSETQ. V dropped 1 base and J dropped 0; count of bases not matched to a gene: 4. The CDR3 runs to 16 residues. CDR3 sequence reads: CASSLTGESSGNTIYF. DNA of the CDR3: TGCGCCAGCAGCTTGACAGGGGAGAGCTCTGGAAACACCATATATTTT. The variable domain in full, completed from reference TRBV5-1 and TRBJ1-3, reads KAGVTQTPRYLIKTRGQQVTLSCSPISGHRSVSWYQQTPGQGLQFLFEYFSETQRNKGNFPGRFSGRQFSNSRSEMNVSTLELGDSALYLCASSLTGESSGNTIYFGEGSWLTVV.

The chain links TRBV21-1 to TRBJ1-4; TRBD1 is taken as the D call from the table, unchecked against the DNA. TRBV21-1 is recorded as a pseudogene. This CDR3 region has 14 residues. The CDR3 nucleotides are TGTGCCAGCATCCAGGGGTTTGGGGGCTGGGGACTGTTTTTT. Encoded protein: CASIQGFGGWGLFF.

The genes are TRBV19 and TRBJ2-2; D is undetermined. Germline values: CDR1 LNHDA, CDR2 SQIVND (reference sequence). The CDR3 has 16 residues. Trimming took 3 bases from V and 0 from J, leaving 11 bases between them. The CDR3 sequence is CASSIPGGTNTGELFF. The CDR3 DNA reads TGTGCCAGTAGTATTCCGGGCGGCACGAACACCGGGGAGCTGTTTTTT.

This chain uses TRBV30 with TRBJ1-4, with D maybe TRBD1 (5 bases). Germline V lookup: CDR1 GTSNPN, CDR2 SVGIG (reference sequence). V lost 6 bases to trimming and J lost 8 bases, with 13 bases between them. The CDR3 contains 12 residues. CDR3 sequence reads: CACYDGGEKLFF. For the CDR3, the DNA is TGTGCCTGTTACGACGGGGGAGAAAAACTGTTTTTT.

The rearrangement links TRBV5-1 to TRBJ1-1, with D perhaps matching TRBD1 (5 bases). Trimming stripped 7 bases from V and 5 bases from J, with 15 bases between. Per the germline V gene, CDR1 is SGHRS and CDR2 is YFSETQ. The CDR3 has 13 residues. The CDR3 nucleotides read TGCGCCAGCGGAAATCAGGGAAGAACTGAAGCTTTCTTT. It encodes CASGNQGRTEAFF.

This chain connects TRBV5-1 to TRBJ2-1, with a tentative D call TRBD2 (6 bases). The V end lost 3 bases, the J end lost 2 bases, and 15 bases lay between the germline ends. Germline V gene sequence: CDR1 SGHRS, CDR2 YFSETQ. The CDR3 is made up of 16 amino acids. This CDR3 is CASSSGTGLTYNEQFF. As DNA, the CDR3 is TGCGCCAGCAGCTCGGGGACGGGACTGACCTACAATGAGCAGTTCTTC.

V and J are TRBV27 and TRBJ1-5; perhaps TRBD1 as D (5 bases). Germline-derived CDR1 and CDR2 are MNHEY and SMNVEV (reference sequence). The CDR3 is made up of 14 amino acids. V dropped 4 bases and J dropped 0 bases, with 7 bases sitting between them. CDR3 sequence reads: CASSYRSSNQPQHF. Written as DNA, the CDR3 is TGTGCCAGCAGTTACAGGTCTAGCAATCAGCCCCAGCATTTT.

This clone has more than one count but fewer than ten. The chain employs TRBV29-1 and TRBJ2-1; tentatively, D is TRBD2 (5 bases). V was cut by 7 bases and J by 8 bases, with 15 bases left in between. This CDR3 contains 12 residues. Germline lookup yields CDR1 SQVTM and CDR2 ANQGSEA. For the CDR3, the DNA is TGCAGCGCCCTAGAGGGCGGTTATGAGCAGTTCTTC. Its translation: CSALEGGYEQFF.

The V call is TRBV11-2, the J call TRBJ1-4; D might be TRBD1 (6 bases). Looked up from germline, CDR1 is SGHAT and CDR2 is FQNNGV. The CDR3 spans 14 residues. The V gene lost 1 base and the J gene lost 8 bases, with 11 bases spanning the gap. This CDR3 is CASSLATGREKLFF. In DNA, the CDR3 is TGTGCCAGCAGCTTAGCCACAGGGCGAGAAAAACTGTTTTTT.

There are a few counts of this clone. In the same sample, other DNA sequences code for this CDR3. The chain carries TRBV27 and TRBJ2-7, with no clear D. The CDR3 spans 12 residues. Germline V gene data show CDR1 as MNHEY and CDR2 as SMNVEV (reference sequence). V lost 4 bases, J lost 0 bases, and 4 bases lay in between. CDR3 coding DNA: TGTGCCAGCAGTTCCATCTCCTACGAGCAGTACTTC. The encoded protein is CASSSISYEQYF.

The genes are TRBV2 and TRBJ2-7; possibly TRBD1 or TRBD2 for D (5 bases each). Trimming took 6 bases from V and 3 from J, leaving 15 bases between them. Germline CDR1 is SNHLY and CDR2 is FYNNEI. This CDR3 is built from 14 residues. The CDR3 region is CASRTTGTVYEQYF. CDR3 nucleotides: TGTGCCAGCAGAACTACCGGGACGGTCTACGAGCAGTACTTC.

This clone showed up just a few times. This sequence joins TRBV28 and TRBJ1-2; D uncertain. The ends were cut back, 3 bases at V and 5 bases at J, with 10 bases in the middle. Germline CDR1 MDHEN, CDR2 SYDVKM. The CDR3 length is 13 residues. CDR3 bases: TGTGCCAGCAGTTTTCGGGGTTTGTATGGCTACACCTTC. As protein: CASSFRGLYGYTF.

This clone was picked up one time. The chain is built from TRBV28 and TRBJ1-2; tentatively, D is TRBD1 (6 bases). The CDR3 contains 12 residues. V lost 3 bases and J lost 7, with 9 bases in between. Looked up from germline, CDR1 is MDHEN and CDR2 is SYDVKM. The CDR3 is CASSFTGFGYTF. CDR3 DNA sequence: TGTGCCAGCAGTTTCACAGGGTTTGGCTACACCTTC.

The genes are TRBV5-1 and TRBJ2-7; 8 nucleotides match TRBD1. CDR3 length equals 14 residues. Germline V gives CDR1 SGHRS, CDR2 YFSETQ. Trimming at V came to 4 bases and at J to 4 bases, leaving 7 bases not matched to a gene. The CDR3 nucleotides read TGCGCCAGCAGCGTATGGACAGGGAGTTACGAGCAGTACTTC. This translates into CASSVWTGSYEQYF.

The V call is TRBV19, the J call TRBJ1-1; D gene ambiguous. The CDR3 runs 13 residues. Germline CDR1 LNHDA, CDR2 SQIVND (reference sequence). Trimming took off 5 bases at V and 7 bases at J, with 14 bases between the two ends. DNA of the CDR3: TGTGCCAGTAGTGAAACGGTAAGGGTTGAAGCTTTCTTT. Protein: CASSETVRVEAFF.

The chain uses TRBV9 and TRBJ2-1, with no clear D. The germline gives CDR1 SGDLS, CDR2 YYNGEE. CDR3 length equals 14 residues. Trimming took 0 bases from V and 5 from J, leaving 9 bases between them. This CDR3 reads CASSVDNTDNEQFF. The CDR3 bases are TGTGCCAGCAGCGTAGATAACACCGACAATGAGCAGTTCTTC.

The J gene is TRBJ1-4, the V gene TRBV4-1, with 7 bases identical to TRBD1. V lost 4 bases and J lost 5; bases outside the gene matches: 4. The CDR3 runs 14 residues. The germline gives CDR1 MGHRA, CDR2 YSYEKL. The CDR3 reads CASSPLTGNEKLFF. DNA of the CDR3: TGCGCCAGCAGCCCGTTGACAGGGAATGAAAAACTGTTTTTT.

The rearrangement uses TRBV18 and TRBJ1-1; D is ambiguous. The CDR3 runs to 14 residues. Trimming pared 0 bases from V and 1 base from J, leaving 6 bases between. Germline V gene data show CDR1 as KGHSH and CDR2 as LQKENI. The CDR3 is CASSPPGTNTEAFF. Written as DNA, the CDR3 is TGTGCCAGCTCACCACCGGGCACGAACACTGAAGCTTTCTTT.